This T cell receptor beta chain emerged from a study of T-cell reconstitution after alpha-beta-depleted transplantation in children. Unique molecular identifiers featured in how the TCRbeta library was prepared. TCRdb independently ran MiXCR on the PCR reads; one entry per CDR3 protein. The table shows 480,000 or so distinct CDR3 sequences, with 8% to 11% occurring only once. The germline V gene has CDR1 MNHEY and CDR2 SMNVEV (reference sequence). The CDR3 totals 15 residues. Worth noting for this clonotype: The target antigen is unknown. The junction and the germline gene differ at one end; a read error may be behind it.

Findings and limits, study-wide: From newly produced T cells came most of the T-cell counts and diversity one year after transplant.

The input for sequencing was PBMCs, taken before TCRalphabeta/CD19-depleted stem cell transplant. The chain uses TRBV27 and TRBJ2-7; tentative D call: TRBD1 (6 bases). The clonotype comes from a child under 10 years old with inherited bone marrow failure, due to receive a stem cell transplant. CDR3 DNA sequence: TGTGCCAGCAGTGTATCAGGGGTTGGCTCCTACGAGCAGTACTTC. Translating it yields CASSVSGVGSYEQYF.